The 14 T cell receptor beta chains given below trace back to one sample, sequenced in a study of blood T cell repertoires in COVID-19. Sequencing was performed with immunoSEQ multiplex PCR; in TCRdb, only in-frame clones are kept and a portion is missing. The profile shows 80,000 to 90,000 clones, 85% to 90% of them singletons. Specimen: peripheral blood. These receptors were obtained from a man aged 35 to 55 with acute or convalescent COVID-19.

This sequence joins TRBV5-1 and TRBJ1-6; D is uncertain. V was pared by 0 bases and J by 9 bases, with 10 bases between. Germline V gene sequence: CDR1 SGHRS, CDR2 YFSETQ. The CDR3 loop spans 14 amino acids. The CDR3 sequence is CASSLAPRSSPLHF. DNA for the CDR3: TGCGCCAGCAGCTTGGCCCCCCGGAGTTCACCCCTCCACTTT.

This sequence joins TRBV19 and TRBJ2-7, with 7 bases that match TRBD1. The CDR3 totals 14 residues. Trimming cost V 5 bases and J 3 bases; bases outside gene matches: 7. The germline V gene has CDR1 LNHDA and CDR2 SQIVND (reference sequence). As DNA, the CDR3 is TGTGCCAGTAGTCCTACAGGGGTCCTCTACGAGCAGTACTTC. Translated: CASSPTGVLYEQYF.

This clone is a singleton in its sample. This rearrangement joins TRBV5-4 to TRBJ1-1; tentative D call: TRBD1 (5 bases). The germline V gene encodes CDR1 SGHNT and CDR2 YYREEE (reference sequence). The CDR3 contains 16 residues. Trimming pared 4 bases from V and 0 bases from J, leaving 16 bases between. The CDR3 reads CASSPATVDMNTEAFF. The CDR3 nucleotides are TGTGCCAGCAGCCCCGCGACAGTGGACATGAACACTGAAGCTTTCTTT. The full variable domain, in which reference TRBV5-4 and TRBJ1-1 provide the parts outside the CDR3, is ETGVTQSPTHLIKTRGQQVTLRCSSQSGHNTVSWYQQALGQGPQFIFQYYREEENGRGNFPPRFSGLQFPNYSSELNVNALELDDSALYLCASSPATVDMNTEAFFGQGTRLTVV.

The chain joins TRBV19 to TRBJ1-1; TRBD1 is a possible D gene (6 bases). CDR1 LNHDA and CDR2 SQIVND come from the germline V gene (reference sequence). The CDR3 sequence is 13 residues long. Trimming pared 3 bases from V and 6 bases from J, leaving 11 bases between. The CDR3 DNA reads TGTGCCAGTAGTATGCTTCGGACAGCTGAAGCTTTCTTT. Its translation: CASSMLRTAEAFF.

The chain carries TRBV6-5 and TRBJ1-2; the match to TRBD1 covers 7 bases. The CDR3 sequence is 13 residues long. J gave up 3 bases and V 5 bases, and 3 bases lay outside the gene matches. Per germline, CDR1 MNHEY and CDR2 SVGAGI. The CDR3 spells CASSQGGYYGYTF. As DNA, the CDR3 is TGTGCCAGCAGTCAGGGGGGCTACTATGGCTACACCTTC.

The V gene is TRBV30, the J gene TRBJ1-4, with 8 nucleotides matching TRBD1. Germline CDR1 is GTSNPN and CDR2 is SVGIG (reference sequence). This CDR3 spans 14 amino acids. V shed 3 bases, J shed 4 bases, and the junction held 4 bases outside the gene matches. The CDR3 loop is CAWSGQGVNEKLFF. The CDR3 DNA sequence: TGTGCCTGGAGCGGACAGGGCGTTAATGAAAAACTGTTTTTT.

The chain employs TRBV30 and TRBJ1-4; 8 bases are a match to TRBD1. CDR1 and CDR2 (germline): GTSNPN, SVGIG (reference sequence). The CDR3 is 13 residues long. Trimming cost V 2 bases and J 10 bases; bases outside gene matches: 6. DNA for the CDR3: TGTGCCTGGAGTCAGGACAGGGACGGAAAACTGTTTTTT. Encoded protein: CAWSQDRDGKLFF. The full variable domain, with the rest looked up from reference TRBV30 and TRBJ1-4, is SQTIHQWPATLVQPVGSPLSLECTVEGTSNPNLYWYRQAAGRGLQLLFYSVGIGQISSEVPQNLSASRPQDRQFILSSKKLLLSDSGFYLCAWSQDRDGKLFFGSGTQLSVL.

This chain connects TRBV30 to TRBJ1-6, with unresolved D. CDR3 length equals 15 residues. CDR1 is GTSNPN, CDR2 SVGIG, per germline (reference sequence). Between the trimmed V and J ends, which lost 2 bases and 8 bases, there was a span of 16 bases. The CDR3, as DNA: TGTGCCTGGAGTTCCGAGGGTCCATCCTATTCACCCCTCCACTTT. Its translation: CAWSSEGPSYSPLHF.

This clone was found a few times. This sequence joins TRBV19 and TRBJ1-2, with 11 bases lining up with TRBD1. The length of the CDR3 is 15 residues. Germline CDR1 reads LNHDA; CDR2 reads SQIVND (reference sequence). The junction had 9 bases not matched to a gene; V was cut back by 7 bases and J by 5 bases. CDR3 sequence (DNA): TGTGCCAGTAAACCGGGACAGGGGGTCGGGTATGGCTACACCTTC. Its protein product is CASKPGQGVGYGYTF.

The rearrangement links TRBV7-9 to TRBJ1-4; 9 bases map to TRBD1. Trimming at V came to 5 bases and at J to 5 bases, leaving 6 bases not matched to a gene. The CDR3 has 15 amino acids. The germline V gene has CDR1 SEHNR and CDR2 FQNEAQ (reference sequence). CDR3 protein: CASSTGTGQNEKLFF. The CDR3 region has the DNA TGTGCCAGCAGCACCGGGACAGGGCAGAATGAAAAACTGTTTTTT.

The chain uses TRBV3-1 (or the pseudogene TRBV3-2) and TRBJ2-2, with 8 nucleotides matching TRBD2. With 3 bases clipped from V and 2 bases from J, the junction kept 5 bases outside the gene matches. The CDR3 loop spans 16 amino acids. Looked up from germline, CDR1 is LGHDT and CDR2 is YNNKEL (reference sequence). DNA of the CDR3: TGTGCCAGCAGCCACAGAGCGGGGGTTAACACCGGGGAGCTGTTTTTT. It translates to CASSHRAGVNTGELFF.

The rearrangement uses TRBV5-6 and TRBJ1-6; D call uncertain. This CDR3 is built from 14 residues. Trimming removed 2 bases at V and 9 bases at J, with 12 bases between. Germline CDR1 is SGHDT and CDR2 is YYEEEE. Here the CDR3 reads CASSFSFAGSPLHF. CDR3 coding DNA: TGTGCCAGCAGCTTTTCGTTCGCGGGTTCACCCCTCCACTTT.

The rearrangement links TRBV6-2 or TRBV6-3 to TRBJ1-6; the D is unclear. The CDR3 spans 16 residues. Germline assignment: CDR1 MNHEY and CDR2 SVGEGT. Trimming left V 4 bases short and J 3 bases short, with 13 bases between. This CDR3 is CASSSSEVYYNSPLHF. In nucleotides, the CDR3 is TGTGCCAGCAGTTCCTCGGAGGTGTACTATAATTCACCCCTCCACTTT.

The chain has TRBV2 and TRBJ1-4, with D uncertain. This CDR3 spans 12 amino acids. Trimming removed 7 bases from V and 8 bases from J, with 11 bases in between. Germline assignment: CDR1 SNHLY and CDR2 FYNNEI. The DNA for the CDR3 is TGTGCCAGCACAGACACCCTAGAAAAACTGTTTTTT. This codes for CASTDTLEKLFF.